Presented here are 29 T cell receptor beta chains from one specimen sequenced in a study of cytomegalovirus exposure and HLA in healthy donors. Assay: immunoSEQ multiplex PCR; the TCRdb copy retains only in-frame clones and omits some. The table has around 120,000 clones, around nine tenths seen once. The sequencing sample was made of PBMCs. The receptors shown here come from a woman aged 18-29 years in good health and CMV-seropositive.

The rearrangement uses TRBV19 and TRBJ2-7, with 12 positions matching TRBD1. The trim removed 6 bases at V and 4 bases at J, leaving 7 bases unmatched. The CDR3 has 15 residues. Germline V gene lookup returns CDR1 LNHDA and CDR2 SQIVND (reference sequence). The CDR3 loop reads CASSLRDRGPYEQYF. Here the CDR3 DNA reads TGTGCCAGTAGCCTCCGGGACAGGGGGCCGTACGAGCAGTACTTC.

V gene TRBV7-6 combines with J gene TRBJ2-1; D is undetermined. The CDR3 extends over 14 amino acids. The V end lost 0 bases, the J end lost 8 bases, and 11 bases lay between the germline ends. Germline V gene sequence: CDR1 SGHVS, CDR2 FNYEAQ. The CDR3 loop reads CASSLAASADEQFF. CDR3 DNA: TGTGCCAGCAGCTTAGCTGCCAGCGCCGATGAGCAGTTCTTC.

The chain combines TRBV19 with TRBJ1-5; D perhaps matches TRBD1 (6 bases). Deletions cut 1 base from V and 5 bases from J, with 15 bases between. The CDR3 runs to 16 residues. The germline V gene has CDR1 LNHDA and CDR2 SQIVND (reference sequence). The CDR3 coding sequence is TGTGCCAGTAGTATAGCGCCTTCGAAGGGGGATCAGCCCCAGCATTTT. This translates into CASSIAPSKGDQPQHF.

In its sample, this clone was seen a few times. This rearrangement joins TRBV10-1 to TRBJ2-7; no clear D. The CDR3 extends over 11 amino acids. Germline CDR1 is WNHNN and CDR2 is SYGVQD (reference sequence). V was shortened by 8 bases and J by 4 bases, with 9 bases between the two germline ends. The CDR3 nucleotides read TGCGCCAGCCTATGCTCTTACGAGCAGTACTTC. As protein: CASLCSYEQYF.

The genes are TRBV5-1 and TRBJ1-1; D is undetermined. The CDR3 runs 13 residues. Germline CDR1 and CDR2: SGHRS and YFSETQ. Trimming removed 8 bases at V and 0 bases at J, with 11 bases between. The chain's CDR3 is CASSTVMNTEAFF. In DNA form, the CDR3 reads TGCGCCAGTTCTACAGTCATGAACACTGAAGCTTTCTTT.

The rearrangement links TRBV18 to TRBJ2-7; 8 bases agree with TRBD1. V lost 3 bases and J lost 3; bases outside the gene matches: 7. The CDR3 runs 15 residues. CDR1 is KGHSH and CDR2 is LQKENI in the germline V gene. CDR3 residues: CASSPFDRGIYEQYF. CDR3 coding DNA: TGTGCCAGCTCACCCTTCGACAGGGGAATCTACGAGCAGTACTTC.

V is TRBV27 and J is TRBJ1-4; D uncertain. Germline CDR1 is MNHEY and CDR2 is SMNVEV (reference sequence). The CDR3 contains 17 residues. Trimming removed 2 bases at V and 3 bases at J, with 16 bases between. In DNA form, the CDR3 reads TGTGCCAGCAGTTTAAACTTCGGAGGGCCAGCTAATGAAAAACTGTTTTTT. Residues: CASSLNFGGPANEKLFF.

Only one count was recorded for this clone. The rearrangement links TRBV14 to TRBJ2-7; 7 bases fit TRBD2. The CDR3 consists of 15 residues. J was trimmed by 0 bases and V by 1 base; bases with no gene match: 3. Germline V gives CDR1 SGHDN, CDR2 FVKESK. The CDR3 region has the DNA TGTGCCAGCAGCCAAGGGGAGGGGATCTCCTACGAGCAGTACTTC. This sequence encodes CASSQGEGISYEQYF.

The chain joins TRBV7-8 to TRBJ2-7; maybe TRBD1 (6 bases). The V end lost 4 bases, the J end lost 5 bases, and 18 bases lay between the germline ends. The CDR3 has 15 amino acids. Germline V gene sequence: CDR1 SGHVS, CDR2 FQNEAQ. The CDR3 nucleotides are TGTGCCAGCAGCTCCAGGGCAGGGGATGAAGACGAGCAGTACTTC. Translation gives CASSSRAGDEDEQYF. The full variable domain, its missing parts supplied by reference TRBV7-8 and TRBJ2-7, is GAGVSQSPRYKVAKRGQDVALRCDPISGHVSLFWYQQALGQGPEFLTYFQNEAQLDKSGLPSDRFFAERPEGSVSTLKIQRTQQEDSAVYLCASSSRAGDEDEQYFGPGTRLTVT.

CDR3 region: CASSWGLVSTDTQYF. The CDR3 coding sequence is TGTGCCAGCAGCTGGGGACTCGTAAGCACAGATACGCAGTATTTT. The rearrangement links TRBV5-6 to TRBJ2-3; D is possibly TRBD2 (6 bases). Deletions cut 3 bases from V and 0 bases from J, with 11 bases between. CDR3 size: 15 residues. Germline V lookup: CDR1 SGHDT, CDR2 YYEEEE.

This clone was picked up one time. V and J are TRBV11-1 and TRBJ2-6; 9 nucleotides agree with TRBD1. The junction had 0 bases not matched to a gene; V was cut back by 4 bases and J by 2 bases. Germline V gives CDR1 SGHAT, CDR2 FQDESV (reference sequence). The CDR3 is made up of 15 amino acids. DNA of the CDR3: TGTGCCAGCAGCTACAGGGGGCCTGGGGCCAACGTCCTGACTTTC. Translated: CASSYRGPGANVLTF.

The chain carries TRBV6-5 and TRBJ2-1, with TRBD2 matching over 9 bases. The CDR3 has 16 residues. The germline V gene encodes CDR1 MNHEY and CDR2 SVGAGI. V lost 3 bases to trimming and J lost 11 bases; unmatched junction nucleotides: 14. The CDR3 region is CASSYQSLAGYRKQFF. Written as DNA, the CDR3 is TGTGCCAGCAGTTATCAAAGTCTAGCGGGGTATCGGAAGCAGTTCTTC.

Here the CDR3 reads CATSRGGGGNYGYTF. CDR3 bases: TGTGCCACCAGCAGAGGGGGGGGAGGTAACTATGGCTACACCTTC. The J gene is TRBJ1-2, the V gene TRBV15; possibly TRBD1 for D (5 bases). This CDR3 has 15 amino acids. Germline V lookup: CDR1 LNHNV, CDR2 YYDKDF (reference sequence). The V gene lost 1 base and the J gene lost 1 base, with 10 bases spanning the gap.

In DNA form, the CDR3 reads TGTGCCAGCAGCTTCAATACAGGGATCTATGGCTACACCTTC. Its translation: CASSFNTGIYGYTF. The chain uses TRBV11-2 and TRBJ1-2; possible D gene TRBD1, 6 bases. This CDR3 contains 14 residues. Germline loops: CDR1 SGHAT, CDR2 FQNNGV. The germline V and J ends were trimmed by 3 bases and 4 bases, with 12 bases remaining between them.

This rearrangement joins TRBV11-2 to TRBJ2-1, with 8 positions matching TRBD1. V was clipped by 3 bases and J by 2 bases; unmatched bases: 6. CDR3 size: 16 residues. Germline CDR1 is SGHAT and CDR2 is FQNNGV. For the CDR3, the DNA is TGTGCCAGCAGCTTGGGTTCAGGGGGCGCCTACAATGAGCAGTTCTTC. Protein product: CASSLGSGGAYNEQFF.

This chain joins TRBV5-1 and TRBJ2-1, with 8 bases fitting TRBD2. The ends lost 3 bases at V and 0 bases at J; junction bases unmatched: 5. The germline V gene has CDR1 SGHRS and CDR2 YFSETQ. The CDR3 contains 16 residues. CDR3 sequence (DNA): TGCGCCAGCAGCTACTTCAGCGGGGGCTCCTACAATGAGCAGTTCTTC. It yields the protein CASSYFSGGSYNEQFF.

The chain employs TRBV30 and TRBJ2-3, with 10 bases matching TRBD2. This CDR3 is built from 15 residues. The germline V gene has CDR1 GTSNPN and CDR2 SVGIG (reference sequence). V lost 2 bases to trimming and J lost 3 bases; unmatched junction nucleotides: 5. CDR3 protein: CAWSKLAGLTDTQYF. The CDR3, as DNA: TGTGCCTGGAGTAAACTAGCGGGACTGACAGATACGCAGTATTTT.

This clone appeared once. The chain employs TRBV19 and TRBJ1-5; D may be TRBD1 (5 bases). Germline V gene lookup returns CDR1 LNHDA and CDR2 SQIVND (reference sequence). This CDR3 comprises 15 residues. Trimming took 5 bases from V and 6 from J, leaving 17 bases between them. The CDR3 protein is CASSGGWGGSQPQHF. The CDR3 DNA reads TGTGCCAGTAGTGGGGGGTGGGGTGGTTCTCAGCCCCAGCATTTT.

The chain employs TRBV18 and TRBJ2-1; possibly TRBD2 for D (5 bases). The CDR3 is made up of 15 amino acids. CDR1 is KGHSH and CDR2 is LQKENI in the germline V gene. The germline V and J ends were trimmed by 0 bases and 7 bases, with 13 bases remaining between them. This chain's CDR3 is CASSPPAGGRNEQFF. The DNA of the CDR3 is TGTGCCAGCTCACCACCGGCAGGAGGTAGGAATGAGCAGTTCTTC.

The rearrangement joins TRBV2 to TRBJ1-1, with a weak D call TRBD1 (5 bases). The CDR3 has 12 residues. V lost 11 bases, J lost 0 bases, and 10 bases lay in between. Germline CDR1 is SNHLY and CDR2 is FYNNEI. The CDR3 region is CASRGLNTEAFF. In nucleotides, the CDR3 is TGTGCCTCAAGGGGCCTGAACACTGAAGCTTTCTTT.

The rearrangement links TRBV5-6 to TRBJ1-4; tentative D call: TRBD1 (6 bases). The germline gives CDR1 SGHDT, CDR2 YYEEEE. The CDR3 spans 14 residues. V dropped 6 bases and J dropped 8 bases, with 17 bases sitting between them. This CDR3 is CASNGGAQTEKLFF. CDR3 coding DNA: TGTGCCAGCAACGGGGGGGCGCAGACCGAAAAACTGTTTTTT.

This chain connects TRBV6-6 to TRBJ2-3, with no clear D. This CDR3 contains 12 residues. CDR1 MNHNY and CDR2 SVGAGI come from the germline V gene (reference sequence). V was cut by 8 bases and J by 0 bases, with 6 bases left in between. The CDR3 DNA reads as TGTGCCAGCGGCTCCAGCACAGATACGCAGTATTTT. Amino acids: CASGSSTDTQYF.

The V and J genes are TRBV18 and TRBJ2-5; D not certain. V dropped 6 bases and J dropped 4 bases, with 9 bases sitting between them. The CDR3 covers 12 residues. Germline CDR1 KGHSH, CDR2 LQKENI. The CDR3 region has the DNA TGTGCCAGCTCCACTGGGCGAGAGACCCAGTACTTC. Translation: CASSTGRETQYF.

The chain couples TRBV7-9 to TRBJ2-3; 11 bases agree with TRBD2. Unmatched junction bases numbered 15, after V lost 8 bases and J lost 5 bases. CDR3 size: 17 residues. The germline V gene encodes CDR1 SEHNR and CDR2 FQNEAQ (reference sequence). The CDR3, as DNA: TGTGCCAGCGGACCGGCCATAGCGGGAGGGCGCGAAGATACGCAGTATTTT. Its translation is CASGPAIAGGREDTQYF.

V gene TRBV7-9 combines with J gene TRBJ2-3; D is unclear. The CDR3 extends over 14 amino acids. The V gene lost 1 base and the J gene lost 1 base, with 6 bases spanning the gap. Germline CDR1 SEHNR, CDR2 FQNEAQ (reference sequence). CDR3 sequence reads: CASSLGARTDTQYF. In DNA form, the CDR3 reads TGTGCCAGCAGCTTAGGCGCTCGCACAGATACGCAGTATTTT.

This rearrangement joins TRBV11-1 to TRBJ2-5, with no clear D. CDR1 and CDR2 from the germline V gene are SGHAT and FQDESV (reference sequence). The CDR3 is 14 residues long. V was shortened by 1 base and J by 2 bases, with 8 bases between the two germline ends. CDR3 in amino acids: CASSLEYSQETQYF. DNA of the CDR3: TGTGCCAGCAGCTTAGAATACAGTCAAGAGACCCAGTACTTC.

The genes are TRBV13 and TRBJ2-2; possible D gene TRBD2, 6 bases. The germline V gene has CDR1 PRHDT and CDR2 FYEKMQ (reference sequence). With 5 bases removed from V and 0 bases from J, the gap between germline ends came to 13 bases. The CDR3 is 16 amino acids. CDR3 sequence: CASSPGGPTNTGELFF. Written as DNA, the CDR3 is TGTGCCAGCAGCCCCGGGGGTCCAACGAACACCGGGGAGCTGTTTTTT. The whole variable domain, remainder taken from reference TRBV13 and TRBJ2-2, is AAGVIQSPRHLIKEKRETATLKCYPIPRHDTVYWYQQGPGQDPQFLISFYEKMQSDKGSIPDRFSAQQFSDYHSELNMSSLELGDSALYFCASSPGGPTNTGELFFGEGSRLTVL.

The V and J genes are TRBV7-6 and TRBJ2-5; 9 bases match TRBD1. This CDR3 contains 16 residues. Germline CDR1 and CDR2: SGHVS and FNYEAQ. Losses at the gene ends were 6 bases for V and 3 bases for J; bases not matched to a gene: 11. The CDR3 sequence: CASSPRPTGGEETQYF. CDR3 nucleotide sequence: TGTGCCAGCAGTCCACGCCCTACAGGGGGCGAAGAGACCCAGTACTTC.

The genes are TRBV19 and TRBJ1-1, with 12 bases matching TRBD1. CDR3 size: 16 residues. CDR1 is LNHDA and CDR2 is SQIVND in the germline V gene (reference sequence). Losses at the gene ends were 5 bases for V and 5 bases for J; bases not matched to a gene: 9. DNA for the CDR3: TGTGCCAGTAGTCCCCTCCCGGGACAGGGGGCGACTGAAGCTTTCTTT. It encodes CASSPLPGQGATEAFF. Filled out from reference TRBV19 and TRBJ1-1, the complete variable domain reads DGGITQSPKYLFRKEGQNVTLSCEQNLNHDAMYWYRQDPGQGLRLIYYSQIVNDFQKGDIAEGYSVSREKKESFPLTVTSAQKNPTAFYLCASSPLPGQGATEAFFGQGTRLTVV.